This T cell receptor beta chain was documented in a study of blood T cell repertoires in COVID-19 (dated by TCRdb to the early 2020s). About the investigation overall: Samples from collaborators originated in the United States, Italy and Spain and spanned both the acute and convalescent phases of COVID-19. The material from the prospective study consisted of cDNA or gDNA derived from T cells, B-cell-depleted T cells, or PBMCs. Subjects who had been exposed to COVID-19, were actively infected with it, or had recovered from it provided the deeply sampled blood TCRbeta repertoires that made up the dataset. The repertoires were released in a freely available public database intended as a resource for research on the immune response to SARS-CoV-2. Samples came from the ongoing ImmuneRACE study (first 160 participants) plus 1,254 subjects from 6 global collaborators. Nearly every sample came with metadata listing a de-identified subject ID, COVID-19 status, age in years and sex. Where available, HLA class I and class II types were taken from metadata supplied by the sample provider and were not determined by assay-based typing.

The junction shows trimming of 5 bases on V and 10 bases on J, and the gene matches do not reach 9 bases of it. The CDR3 goes from the cysteine to the phenylalanine over 15 residues. CDR3 DNA only is kept here, 45 bases in frame from base 1. The CDR1 and CDR2 encoded by the germline V gene (reference sequence) are LNHDA and SQIVND. Collaborating institutions collected whole blood in K2EDTA tubes following their own protocols. For TCRbeta analysis, collaborators shipped samples in one of three forms: frozen whole blood, isolated PBMCs, or DNA extracted from either of those sample types. Broader findings and caveats from the paper: The quantity of clinical and demographic metadata differed by source and by participant and was supplied without curation.

For this clone: No antigen is known for it. The input lacks base qualities; no much larger clone sits a single base away.

TCRbeta CDR3 regions were amplified from genomic DNA using the immunoSEQ Assay, a bias-controlled multiplex PCR. The study's processing was this. The number of nucleated cells in each sample was estimated from the amplification of reference gene primers within the assay. To quantify the absolute abundance of each unique TCRbeta CDR3 rearrangement, sequence reads were collapsed and filtered. For each sample, productive Simpson clonality was calculated as the square root of Simpson's diversity index across productive rearrangements. In TCRdb, the immuneACCESS table is reduced to in-frame sequences with V and J assigned. These tables do not hold every clone; where another copy was compared, an unresolved V gene accounts for under half, and the others remain unexplained. V, J and clone size were drawn from that table, and D and trimming were deduced from the DNA. A total of around 100,000 clones appear in this sample, approximately 87% of them only once. The ten largest clones add up to roughly 15% of the sample.

The chain links TRBV19 with TRBJ1-6; 9 of the junction bases match TRBD1. The clonotype was recovered from a man over 45 with acute or convalescent COVID-19. Sequenced input: peripheral blood. The CDR3 protein sequence reads: CASSLNRDRASPLHF. The nucleotides read TGTGCCAGTAGTTTAAACCGGGACAGGGCCTCACCCCTCCACTTT.